This note documents a single T cell receptor beta chain sequence. These data come from a study of control samples from healthy donors and cancer patients. This table comes from immunoSEQ multiplex PCR, and its TCRdb copy is limited to in-frame clones, with some not included. Counted here are just under 75,000 clones, 87% occurring once; the ten biggest clones make up 3.5% to 4%. The origin of this receptor is a woman aged 50 to 60 in good health. Sequencing was done on a sample of blood.

The CDR3 spells CASSPKVGGNEKLFF. Written as DNA, the CDR3 is TGTGCCAGCAGCCCCAAAGTTGGGGGGAATGAAAAACTGTTTTTT. The chain recombines TRBV5-4 with TRBJ1-4, with D tentatively TRBD1 (5 bases). Germline-derived CDR1 and CDR2 are SGHNT and YYREEE (reference sequence). The V gene lost 4 bases and the J gene lost 5 bases, with 15 bases spanning the gap. This CDR3 comprises 15 residues.